Below are 5 T cell receptor beta chains sequenced from a single sample in a study of T cells in Graves' hyperthyroidism and ophthalmopathy. Researchers took RNA transcripts and amplified the TCR beta CDR3 regions from them. In the first-round RT-PCR of the TCR CDR3, the HTBI primer set was used. TCRdb re-analysed the multiplex PCR reads in MiXCR, keeping a single row per CDR3 protein. The table includes hundreds of thousands of distinct CDR3 sequences, 14% detected once. Specimen: blood. All receptors derive from a woman aged 45-65 years with Graves' ophthalmopathy.

This clonotype came up many times. The chain carries TRBV7-9 and TRBJ2-1; maybe TRBD2 (5 bases). From germline, CDR1 is SEHNR and CDR2 FQNEAQ (reference sequence). The CDR3 is 13 residues long. Deletions cut 3 bases from V and 8 bases from J, with 11 bases between. The CDR3 DNA follows: TGTGCCAGCAGCTTCGGGAACTGGGATGAGCAGTTCTTC. Its protein is CASSFGNWDEQFF.

The sample holds many counts of this clonotype. The chain couples TRBV7-2 to TRBJ1-5; 9 nucleotides match TRBD1. CDR3 length equals 13 residues. The ends lost 5 bases at V and 10 bases at J; junction bases unmatched: 6. The germline CDR1 and CDR2 sequences are SGHTA and FQGNSA. CDR3 loop: CASSQKTGGPQHF. The CDR3, as DNA: TGTGCCAGCAGCCAAAAAACAGGGGGCCCCCAGCATTTT.

The table lists this clonotype with many counts. CDR3 loop: CAWSVQGVSGYTF. CDR3 sequence (DNA): TGTGCCTGGAGTGTACAGGGGGTCTCTGGCTACACCTTC. V gene TRBV30 combines with J gene TRBJ1-2, with 8 bases identical to TRBD1. Trimming at V came to 0 bases and at J to 7 bases, leaving 4 bases not matched to a gene. The germline CDR1 and CDR2 sequences are GTSNPN and SVGIG (reference sequence). The CDR3 length is 13 residues. Complete variable domain (other parts from reference TRBV30 and TRBJ1-2): SQTIHQWPATLVQPVGSPLSLECTVEGTSNPNLYWYRQAAGRGLQLLFYSVGIGQISSEVPQNLSASRPQDRQFILSSKKLLLSDSGFYLCAWSVQGVSGYTFGSGTRLTVV.

This clonotype has ten or more counts. J is TRBJ1-5 and V is TRBV2; no firm D call. Germline V gives CDR1 SNHLY, CDR2 FYNNEI. Trimming removed 7 bases from V and 1 base from J, with 14 bases in between. CDR3 length: 15 amino acids. CDR3 region: CASILNLNSNQPQHF. CDR3 nucleotide sequence: TGTGCCAGCATTCTGAATCTTAACAGCAATCAGCCCCAGCATTTT.

This clonotype was seen repeatedly, ten times or more. The chain has TRBV5-1 and TRBJ2-5; 12 bases line up with TRBD2. Unmatched junction bases numbered 11, after V lost 0 bases and J lost 11 bases. Germline CDR1 and CDR2: SGHRS and YFSETQ. This CDR3 contains 16 residues. The CDR3 protein is CASSLAASSGRAQQYF. The CDR3 DNA is TGCGCCAGCAGCTTGGCAGCGTCTAGCGGGAGGGCCCAACAGTACTTC.